A selection of T cell receptor beta chains follows, all from one sample in a study of T cell responses to AZD1222 COVID-19 vaccine. Data came from immunoSEQ multiplex PCR; TCRdb stores just in-frame clones and leaves some out. The sample comprises about 140,000 clones, roughly 92% of which are singletons, and 5% rests with the top ten. The sequencing used peripheral blood, collected on day 0 of AZD1222 vaccination. The receptors here all came from an adult in good health. CDR3s leave out the opening cysteine and the closing phenylalanine or tryptophan. Fields, in order: V gene, J gene, CDR3 protein.

>TRBV7-2|TRBJ1-2
ASTLELTGGLDGYT
>TRBV28|TRBJ2-7
ASSLIRGEQY
>TRBV6-5|TRBJ1-2
ASRAVQGFHGYT
>TRBV6-5|TRBJ2-3
ASRTTGANTQY
>TRBV2|TRBJ2-5
ATFRRAAGETQY
>TRBV7-5|TRBJ1-5
ARSLVGGNQPQH
>TRBV11-2|TRBJ2-5
ASSPPDSLGETQY
>TRBV6-1|TRBJ2-4
ASSEGYRSAKNIQY
>TRBV3-1/TRBV3-2|TRBJ1-3
ASSQGTGVGGTIY
>TRBV10-2|TRBJ2-3
ASSRASGETTDTQY
>TRBV7-2|TRBJ1-3
ASSSTGPWAIY
>TRBV6-5|TRBJ1-5
ASKLNPDQPQH
>TRBV3-1/TRBV3-2|TRBJ1-5
ASSRDSGNSNQPQH
>TRBV6-5|TRBJ2-3
ASKTGADTQY
>TRBV10-3|TRBJ2-2
AISESIADTGELF
>TRBV7-9|TRBJ1-3
ASSQGAGNTIY
>TRBV6-5|TRBJ1-2
ASRIPGVNYGYT
>TRBV5-5|TRBJ1-4
ASSLVGTNEKLF
>TRBV11-2|TRBJ2-7
ASSPRQDLEQY
>TRBV20-1|TRBJ1-1
SARSTYAF
>TRBV19|TRBJ1-4
ASTPLTGGSEKLF
>TRBV19|TRBJ2-1
ASSMGAGAGIRDEQF
>TRBV10-3|TRBJ2-3
ATALGPQKTGLLGY
>TRBV11-2|TRBJ2-1
ASSRGTGLYNEQF
>TRBV27|TRBJ2-1
ASSTATGTPYEQF
>TRBV5-4|TRBJ2-5
ASRNEAAGARETQY
>TRBV19|TRBJ2-7
ASSIGTGPHEQY
>TRBV7-9|TRBJ2-7
ASSKPPGQIYEQY
>TRBV5-1|TRBJ1-5
ASSTGGPGQPQH
>TRBV5-1|TRBJ2-7
ASSLGDWSSYEQY
>TRBV2|TRBJ1-2
ASSEASRGRGYT
>TRBV5-1|TRBJ2-5
ASSSRGGQETQY
>TRBV29-1|TRBJ2-2
SVVFRATGELF
>TRBV7-2|TRBJ2-1
ASSPPSYNEQF
>TRBV10-3|TRBJ2-1
AISEYNEQF
>TRBV5-4|TRBJ2-2
ASSLILGRTANTGELF